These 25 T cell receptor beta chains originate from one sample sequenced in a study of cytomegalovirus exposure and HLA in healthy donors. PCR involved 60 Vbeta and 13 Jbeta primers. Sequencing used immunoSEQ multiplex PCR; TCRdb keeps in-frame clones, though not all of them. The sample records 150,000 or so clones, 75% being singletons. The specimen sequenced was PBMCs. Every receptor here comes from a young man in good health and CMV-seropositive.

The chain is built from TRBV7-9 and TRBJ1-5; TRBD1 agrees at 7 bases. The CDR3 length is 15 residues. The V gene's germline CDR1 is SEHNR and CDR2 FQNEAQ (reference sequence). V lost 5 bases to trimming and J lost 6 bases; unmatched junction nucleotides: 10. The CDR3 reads CASSPDREVCQPQHF. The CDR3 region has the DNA TGTGCCAGCAGCCCCGACAGGGAAGTTTGTCAGCCCCAGCATTTT.

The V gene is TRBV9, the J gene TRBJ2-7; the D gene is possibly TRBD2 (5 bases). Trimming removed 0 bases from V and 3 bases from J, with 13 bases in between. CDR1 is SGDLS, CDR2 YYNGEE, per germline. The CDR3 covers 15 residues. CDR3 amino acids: CASSVGSSTFYEQYF. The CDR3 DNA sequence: TGTGCCAGCAGCGTAGGGTCTAGCACCTTCTACGAGCAGTACTTC.

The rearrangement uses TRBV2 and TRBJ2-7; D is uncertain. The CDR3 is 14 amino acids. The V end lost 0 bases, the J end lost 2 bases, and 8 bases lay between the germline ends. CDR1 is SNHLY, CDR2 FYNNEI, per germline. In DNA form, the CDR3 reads TGTGCCAGCAGTGAAGCCTATCAAACCTACGAGCAGTACTTC. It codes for CASSEAYQTYEQYF. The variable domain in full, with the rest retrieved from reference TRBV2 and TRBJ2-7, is EPEVTQTPSHQVTQMGQEVILRCVPISNHLYFYWYRQILGQKVEFLVSFYNNEISEKSEIFDDQFSVERPDGSNFTLKIRSTKLEDSAMYFCASSEAYQTYEQYFGPGTRLTVT.

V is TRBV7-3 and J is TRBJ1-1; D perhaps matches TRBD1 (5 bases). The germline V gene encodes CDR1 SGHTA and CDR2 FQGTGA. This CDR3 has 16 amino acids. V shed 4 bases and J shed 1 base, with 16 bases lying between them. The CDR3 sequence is CASSSRPGLTNTEAFF. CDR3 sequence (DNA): TGTGCCAGCAGCTCACGACCGGGACTGACGAACACTGAAGCTTTCTTT.

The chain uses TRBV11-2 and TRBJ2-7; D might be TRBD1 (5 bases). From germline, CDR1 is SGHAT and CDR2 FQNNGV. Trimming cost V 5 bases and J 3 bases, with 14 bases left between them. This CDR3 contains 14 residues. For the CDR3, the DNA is TGTGCCAGCAGCCCCCCAACAGGATACTACGAGCAGTACTTC. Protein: CASSPPTGYYEQYF.

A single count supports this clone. The CDR3 loop reads CASREGQLETQYF. The DNA of the CDR3 is TGTGCCAGCAGAGAGGGTCAGCTAGAGACCCAGTACTTC. The V gene is TRBV28, the J gene TRBJ2-5, with D possibly TRBD2 on 5 matching bases. CDR1 and CDR2 (germline): MDHEN, SYDVKM. The CDR3 length is 13 residues. V was trimmed by 6 bases and J by 4 bases, leaving 12 bases between them.

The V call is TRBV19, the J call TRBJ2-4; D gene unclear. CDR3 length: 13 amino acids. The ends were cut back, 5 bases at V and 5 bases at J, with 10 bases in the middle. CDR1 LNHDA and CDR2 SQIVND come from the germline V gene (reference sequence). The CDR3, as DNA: TGTGCCAGTAGTCTCAGGCTTCAAAACATTCAGTACTTC. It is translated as CASSLRLQNIQYF.

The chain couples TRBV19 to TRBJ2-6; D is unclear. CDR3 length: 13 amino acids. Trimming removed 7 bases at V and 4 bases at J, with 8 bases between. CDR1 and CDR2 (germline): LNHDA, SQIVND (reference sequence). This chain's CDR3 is CASTQWGANVLTF. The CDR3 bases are TGTGCCAGTACACAGTGGGGGGCCAACGTCCTGACTTTC.

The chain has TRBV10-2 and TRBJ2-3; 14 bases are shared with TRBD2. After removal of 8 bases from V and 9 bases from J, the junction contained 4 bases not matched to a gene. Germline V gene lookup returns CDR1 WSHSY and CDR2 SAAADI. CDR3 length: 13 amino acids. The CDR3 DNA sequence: TGCGCCAGCGGGACTAGCGGGAGAGAAACGCAGTATTTT. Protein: CASGTSGRETQYF.

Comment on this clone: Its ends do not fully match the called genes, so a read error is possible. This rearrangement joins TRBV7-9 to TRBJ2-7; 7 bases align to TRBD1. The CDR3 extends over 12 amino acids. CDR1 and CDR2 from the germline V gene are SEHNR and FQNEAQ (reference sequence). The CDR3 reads CSSSFTGDEQYF. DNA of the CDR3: TGTTCCAGCAGCTTTACAGGGGACGAGCAGTACTTC.

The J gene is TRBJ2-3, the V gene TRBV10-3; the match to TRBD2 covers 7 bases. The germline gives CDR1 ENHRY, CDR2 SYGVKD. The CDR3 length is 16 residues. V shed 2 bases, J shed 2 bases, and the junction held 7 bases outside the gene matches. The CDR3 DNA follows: TGTGCCATCAGTGAGCAGCCTAGCGGCCCCACAGATACGCAGTATTTT. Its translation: CAISEQPSGPTDTQYF.

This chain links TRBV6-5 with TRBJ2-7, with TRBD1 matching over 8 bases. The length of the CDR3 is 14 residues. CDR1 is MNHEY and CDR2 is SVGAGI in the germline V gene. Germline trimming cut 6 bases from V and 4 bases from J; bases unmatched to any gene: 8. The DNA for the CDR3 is TGTGCCAGCAGGCAAGGACAGGGAAGTTACGAGCAGTACTTC. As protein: CASRQGQGSYEQYF.

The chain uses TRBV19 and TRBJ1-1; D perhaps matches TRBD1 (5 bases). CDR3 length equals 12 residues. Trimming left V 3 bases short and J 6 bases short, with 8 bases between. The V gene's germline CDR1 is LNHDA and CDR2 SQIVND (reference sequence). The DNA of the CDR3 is TGTGCCAGTAGTATGGGGGAGGCTGAAGCTTTCTTT. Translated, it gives CASSMGEAEAFF. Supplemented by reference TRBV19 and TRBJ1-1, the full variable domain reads DGGITQSPKYLFRKEGQNVTLSCEQNLNHDAMYWYRQDPGQGLRLIYYSQIVNDFQKGDIAEGYSVSREKKESFPLTVTSAQKNPTAFYLCASSMGEAEAFFGQGTRLTVV.

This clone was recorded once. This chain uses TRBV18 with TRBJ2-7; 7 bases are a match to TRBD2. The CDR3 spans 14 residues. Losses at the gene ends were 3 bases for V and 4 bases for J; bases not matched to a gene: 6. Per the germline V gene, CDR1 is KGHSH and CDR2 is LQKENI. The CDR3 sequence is CASSPAGGGYEQYF. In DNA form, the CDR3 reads TGTGCCAGCTCACCCGCCGGGGGAGGGTACGAGCAGTACTTC.

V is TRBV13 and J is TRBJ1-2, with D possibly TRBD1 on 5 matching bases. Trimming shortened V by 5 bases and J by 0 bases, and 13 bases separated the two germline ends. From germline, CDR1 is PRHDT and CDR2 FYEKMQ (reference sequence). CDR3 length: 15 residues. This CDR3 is CASSTWTRANYGYTF. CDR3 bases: TGTGCCAGCAGCACCTGGACAAGAGCTAACTATGGCTACACCTTC.

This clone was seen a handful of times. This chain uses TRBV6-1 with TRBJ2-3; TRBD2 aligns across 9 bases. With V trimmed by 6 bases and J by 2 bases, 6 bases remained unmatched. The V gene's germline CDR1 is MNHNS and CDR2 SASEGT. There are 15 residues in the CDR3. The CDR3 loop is CASSQLAGNTDTQYF. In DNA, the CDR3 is TGTGCCAGCAGCCAGCTAGCGGGAAACACAGATACGCAGTATTTT.

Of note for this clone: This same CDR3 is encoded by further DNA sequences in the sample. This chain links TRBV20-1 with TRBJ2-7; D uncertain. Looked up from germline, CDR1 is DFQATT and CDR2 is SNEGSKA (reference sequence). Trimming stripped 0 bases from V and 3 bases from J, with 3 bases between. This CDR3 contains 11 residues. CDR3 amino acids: CSARDNYEQYF. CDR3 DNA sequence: TGCAGTGCTAGAGACAACTACGAGCAGTACTTC.

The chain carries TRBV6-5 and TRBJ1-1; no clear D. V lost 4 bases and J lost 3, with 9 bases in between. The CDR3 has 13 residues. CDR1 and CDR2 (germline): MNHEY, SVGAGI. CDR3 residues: CASSWLRDTEAFF. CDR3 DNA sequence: TGTGCCAGCAGTTGGCTCCGGGACACTGAAGCTTTCTTT.

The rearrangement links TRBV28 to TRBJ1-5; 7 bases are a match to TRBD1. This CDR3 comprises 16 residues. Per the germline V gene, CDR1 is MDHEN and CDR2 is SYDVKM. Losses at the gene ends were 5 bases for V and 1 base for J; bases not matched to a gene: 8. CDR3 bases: TGTGCCAGCAGTCGTTACAGGGGCGGAAGCAATCAGCCCCAGCATTTT. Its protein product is CASSRYRGGSNQPQHF.

CDR3: CASSPGKLGLDTEAFF. The CDR3 nucleotides read TGTGCCAGCAGTCCAGGGAAGCTGGGTTTGGACACTGAAGCTTTCTTT. This chain uses TRBV27 with TRBJ1-1; D might be TRBD1 (5 bases). Germline V gene lookup returns CDR1 MNHEY and CDR2 SMNVEV (reference sequence). The V gene lost 5 bases and the J gene lost 3 bases, with 19 bases spanning the gap. There are 16 residues in the CDR3.

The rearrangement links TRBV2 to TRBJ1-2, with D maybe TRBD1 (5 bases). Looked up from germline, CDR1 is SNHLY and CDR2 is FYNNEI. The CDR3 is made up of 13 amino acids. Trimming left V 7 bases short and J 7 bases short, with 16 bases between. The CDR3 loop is CASTQGALGGYTF. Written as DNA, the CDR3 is TGTGCCAGCACACAAGGGGCTTTAGGTGGCTACACCTTC.

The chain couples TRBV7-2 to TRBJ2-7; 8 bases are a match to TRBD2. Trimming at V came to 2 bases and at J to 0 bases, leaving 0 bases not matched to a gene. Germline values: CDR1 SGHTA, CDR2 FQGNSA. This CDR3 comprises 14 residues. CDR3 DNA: TGTGCCAGCAGCTTAAGCGGGAGCTCCTACGAGCAGTACTTC. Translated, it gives CASSLSGSSYEQYF.

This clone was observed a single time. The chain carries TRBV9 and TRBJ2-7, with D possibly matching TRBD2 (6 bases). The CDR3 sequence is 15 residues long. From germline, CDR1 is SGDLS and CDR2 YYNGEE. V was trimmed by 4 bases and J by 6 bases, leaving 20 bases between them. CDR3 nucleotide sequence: TGTGCCAGCAGCCGACTCCGGGACTCCAGAGGCGAGCAGTACTTC. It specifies CASSRLRDSRGEQYF.

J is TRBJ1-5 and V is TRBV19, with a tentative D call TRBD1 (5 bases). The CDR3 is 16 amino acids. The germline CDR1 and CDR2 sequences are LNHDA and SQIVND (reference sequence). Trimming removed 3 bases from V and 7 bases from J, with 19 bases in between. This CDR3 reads CASSMEGRARGQPQHF. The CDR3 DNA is TGTGCCAGTAGTATGGAGGGGCGGGCTAGGGGACAGCCCCAGCATTTT.

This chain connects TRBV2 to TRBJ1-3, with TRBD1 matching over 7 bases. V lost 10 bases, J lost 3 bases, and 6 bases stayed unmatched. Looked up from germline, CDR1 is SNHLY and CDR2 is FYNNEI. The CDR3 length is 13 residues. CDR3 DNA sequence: TGTGCCATCGAACAGGGGAGTGGAAACACCATATATTTT. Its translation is CAIEQGSGNTIYF. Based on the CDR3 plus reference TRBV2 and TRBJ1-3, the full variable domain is EPEVTQTPSHQVTQMGQEVILRCVPISNHLYFYWYRQILGQKVEFLVSFYNNEISEKSEIFDDQFSVERPDGSNFTLKIRSTKLEDSAMYFCAIEQGSGNTIYFGEGSWLTVV.